The following is a T cell receptor beta chain sequence with its context. No antigen is known for it. Per-nucleotide qualities are absent, and no much larger clonotype sits a single base away. At the junction V is shortened by 0 bases and J by 7 bases, with 19 bases in between. Reading from cysteine to phenylalanine, the CDR3 counts 17 amino acids. The CDR3 DNA has 51 bases and is translated from base 1. CDR1 SGHTA and CDR2 FQGNSA are derived from the germline V gene. The donors were healthy, HIV-negative adults with no recently reported acute infections or vaccinations. All donors were Caucasian adults living in Nashville, Tennessee, USA. Magnetic negative selection was used to enrich CD4+ T cells, after which naive cells were positively selected on CD45RA and the negative fraction became the memory subset. After blood collection by leukapheresis, PBMCs were isolated using Ficoll-Histopaque density gradient centrifugation and then cryopreserved in the vapor phase of liquid nitrogen. Analytical flow cytometry was used to check the purity and quantity of every magnetically sorted T cell population. Each sorted fraction had its genomic DNA isolated and then quantified by UV absorbance on a Nanodrop 2000c.

These data originate in a study of shared clonotypes between healthy human individuals (dated by TCRdb to the early 2020s). Study-level background: A couple of women and three men aged 18 to 49 years were included in the cohort. For each donor, three plates each were used for CD4 naive and CD4 memory, two plates were used for CD8 naive, and one plate was used for CD8 memory. To estimate repertoire size and how much clonotype sharing occurs between individuals, the study deeply sequenced the blood TCR repertoires of five healthy adults. Different laboratories and diverse techniques were used to prepare libraries and sequence TCR repertoires, to increase sequencing depth and limit assay-specific biases. Between about 0.9 and 10 billion PBMCs per donor were obtained by leukapheresis. The study at large found these results: Pairwise subsampling indicated that sequencing depth was expected to affect the degree of clonotype sharing among donors. Compared with non-shared clonotypes, clonotypes shared by all four sorted-subset donors had higher generation probabilities. Rarefaction of sorted-subset datasets indicated incomplete sequencing despite the large sequencing depth. Only blood was sampled, and tissue TCR repertoires likely differ from those in blood. Naive subsets generally had larger estimated clonotype richness than memory subsets. The genetic and exposure-history diversity represented was limited by the small number of donors. Around 5% of naive CD4, 3% to 4% of naive CD8, roughly 2.4% of memory CD4, and around 0.42% of memory CD8 clonotypes were shared across several donors.

TCR CDR3 regions were amplified from genomic DNA by multiplex PCR using the deep immunoSEQ assay. For each cell subset, the extracted genomic DNA was distributed evenly across all wells of several immunoSEQ 96-well plates, and each plate served as one replicate. Each replicate PCR for sorted subsets received around 200 ng genomic DNA, equal to some 32,000 T cell genomes. Purified libraries were measured with a Qubit 3.0 fluorometer, size-checked on a Bioanalyzer 2100, and measured again with the KAPA Library Quantification kit. Each immunoSEQ 96-well plate was sequenced on its own single-read 150-cycle Illumina NextSeq 550 flow cell. The authors processed their data as follows. Because the immunoSEQ output held only junctional sequences and lacked quality scores, the filtering could not match the filtering applied to full-length reads. To assign V/J genes and CDR3, sequences were annotated against IMGT germline references using PyIR, a Python wrapper for IgBLAST v1.9. Reads were removed for weak V/J assignments (E-value above 1e-6), missing CDR3, stop codons, out-of-frame junctions, or ambiguous translated residues. V3J clonotypes were defined by identical inferred V gene, J gene, and CDR3 amino acid sequence. The percentage overlap between two repertoires was calculated by dividing the number of shared unique clonotypes by the size of the smaller repertoire. Repertoire richness was assessed with RTK rarefaction, the Chao1 estimator, and Recon v2.1 estimates of unobserved clonotypes. For all TCRbeta clonotypes obtained by the gDNA method from a few donors, generation probabilities were computed with OLGA. The source is immuneACCESS, and TCRdb retained only in-frame sequences with V and J called. Part of the clones is not carried over; for the studies checked, unresolved V genes explain less than half of this, and the remainder is unexplained. V, J and clone size reflect that table, while D and trimming were determined from the DNA. Present in this sample are more than 2,000,000 clones, just over 90% of which were seen just once. The top ten constitute about 0.13% of the sample.

The chain joins TRBV7-2 to TRBJ2-1; the D gene is possibly TRBD1 or TRBD2, with 6 bases matching each. Sequencing was carried out using naive CD4+ T cells sorted from blood. Per the publication, the cell subset or site label means: CD45RA+ positively selected. This receptor was obtained from a man between 18 and 29 years old in good health. The CDR3 in this case is CASSLAGGGIFSNEQFF. The sequenced DNA is TGTGCCAGCAGCTTAGCTGGGGGCGGGATCTTTTCAAATGAGCAGTTCTTC. Supplemented by the reference TRBV7-2 and TRBJ2-1 proteins around the CDR3, the complete variable domain is GAGVSQSPSNKVTEKGKDVELRCDPISGHTALYWYRQSLGQGLEFLIYFQGNSAPDKSGLPSDRFSAERTGGSVSTLTIQRTQQEDSAVYLCASSLAGGGIFSNEQFFGPGTRLTVL.